This is a list of T cell receptor beta chains from one sample in a study of cytomegalovirus exposure and HLA in healthy donors. The protocol was immunoSEQ multiplex PCR, while the TCRdb copy is restricted to in-frame clones and leaves out a portion. Of some 200,000 clones listed, nearly 80% are singletons. Specimen: PBMCs. The receptors here all came from a man aged 18 to 30 in good health and CMV-seronegative. Both conserved end residues are part of each CDR3. The D gene is left open where the match is weak. Rows may omit the clone size; those that give it use once, few, many or a size class.

CDR3: CASRGQGDEKLFF
DNA: TGTGCCAGCAGGGGACAGGGGGATGAAAAACTGTTTTTT
size: .
D: TRBD1
J: TRBJ1-4
V: TRBV28

CDR3: CASSQALPGAHEQFF
DNA: TGCGCCAGCAGCCAGGCCTTGCCGGGAGCTCATGAGCAGTTCTTC
size: .
D: .
J: TRBJ2-1
V: TRBV4-3

CDR3: CASSRLTGGNEQYF
DNA: TGTGCCAGCTCCCGGCTGACAGGCGGCAACGAGCAGTACTTC
size: once
D: .
J: TRBJ2-7
V: TRBV18

CDR3: CASGLEHRDRGLLFSGNTIYF
DNA: TGTGCTAGTGGTTTGGAACACCGGGACAGGGGGCTCCTCTTCTCTGGAAACACCATATATTTT
size: once
D: TRBD1
J: TRBJ1-3
V: TRBV12-5

CDR3: CASSKDRVYNSPLHF
DNA: TGTGCCAGCAGTAAGGACAGGGTCTATAATTCACCCCTCCACTTT
size: .
D: TRBD1
J: TRBJ1-6
V: TRBV2

CDR3: CASSTRYQETQYF
DNA: TGTGCCAGCAGCACTAGGTACCAAGAGACCCAGTACTTC
size: .
D: .
J: TRBJ2-5
V: TRBV9

CDR3: CAWSVTEAGYTF
DNA: TGTGCCTGGAGTGTAACCGAGGCTGGCTACACCTTC
size: few
D: .
J: TRBJ1-2
V: TRBV30

CDR3: CSVGVGPYEQYF
DNA: TGCAGCGTTGGGGTGGGGCCTTACGAGCAGTACTTC
size: .
D: .
J: TRBJ2-7
V: TRBV29-1

CDR3: CASSLGQGYGYTF
DNA: TGTGCCAGCAGCTTGGGGCAGGGTTATGGCTACACCTTC
size: .
D: .
J: TRBJ1-2
V: TRBV11-3

CDR3: CASSQGLAGQETQYF
DNA: TGTGCCAGCAGCCAGGGACTAGCGGGGCAAGAGACCCAGTACTTC
size: .
D: TRBD2
J: TRBJ2-5
V: TRBV7-9

CDR3: CASSLFGAGTTDTQYF
DNA: TGTGCCAGCAGCTTGTTCGGCGCGGGAACCACAGATACGCAGTATTTT
size: .
D: .
J: TRBJ2-3
V: TRBV5-8

CDR3: CAWSGSGTGDYEQYF
DNA: TGTGCCTGGAGTGGTTCCGGGACAGGGGACTACGAGCAGTACTTC
size: .
D: TRBD1
J: TRBJ2-7
V: TRBV30

CDR3: CASSQLLREGHRGADTQYF
DNA: TGCGCCAGCAGTCAATTGCTTCGGGAGGGGCATAGGGGGGCAGATACGCAGTATTTT
size: few
D: TRBD2
J: TRBJ2-3
V: TRBV23-1

CDR3: CASSLQGYEQYF
DNA: TGTGCCAGCAGTTTACAGGGTTACGAGCAGTACTTC
size: .
D: .
J: TRBJ2-7
V: TRBV27

CDR3: CASSLEQWHSPLHF
DNA: TGTGCCAGCAGCTTGGAACAGTGGCATTCACCCCTCCACTTT
size: .
D: .
J: TRBJ1-6
V: TRBV5-5

CDR3: CASSRELAGGYEQYF
DNA: TGTGCCAGCAGCCGCGAACTAGCGGGGGGTTACGAGCAGTACTTC
size: .
D: TRBD2
J: TRBJ2-7
V: TRBV4-2

CDR3: CASSPLSGQGWYEQYF
DNA: TGTGCCAGCAGCCCCCTATCTGGACAGGGGTGGTACGAGCAGTACTTC
size: .
D: TRBD1
J: TRBJ2-7
V: TRBV11-3

CDR3: CASGTYQETQYF
DNA: TGTGCCAGCGGTACTTACCAAGAGACCCAGTACTTC
size: once
D: .
J: TRBJ2-5
V: TRBV7-2

CDR3: CASSDRGTGYTF
DNA: TGTGCCAGCAGTGACCGGGGGACTGGCTACACCTTC
size: few
D: .
J: TRBJ1-2
V: TRBV6-4

CDR3: CASSLFPPGNEQFF
DNA: TGTGCCAGCAGTTTATTCCCCCCAGGAAATGAGCAGTTCTTC
size: .
D: .
J: TRBJ2-1
V: TRBV28

CDR3: CASRSDRQNTEAFF
DNA: TGTGCCAGCAGGTCCGACCGACAGAACACTGAAGCTTTCTTT
size: few
D: .
J: TRBJ1-1
V: TRBV6-6

CDR3: CASSVGAGVLDEQFF
DNA: TGTGCCAGCAGCGTAGGTGCGGGAGTGCTTGACGAGCAGTTCTTC
size: once
D: TRBD2
J: TRBJ2-1
V: TRBV9

CDR3: CASRPATGGITEAFF
DNA: TGTGCCAGCCGACCAGCAACAGGGGGTATTACTGAAGCTTTCTTT
size: .
D: TRBD1
J: TRBJ1-1
V: TRBV6-4

CDR3: CASSMQRASTEAFF
DNA: TGTGCCAGCAGCATGCAGCGCGCGAGCACTGAAGCTTTCTTT
size: .
D: .
J: TRBJ1-1
V: TRBV9

CDR3: CASSSQGSGVGDTQYF
DNA: TGTGCCAGCAGTTCCCAGGGGAGCGGGGTGGGGGATACGCAGTATTTT
size: .
D: .
J: TRBJ2-3
V: TRBV6-5

CDR3: CAWALGLAVHEQFF
DNA: TGTGCCTGGGCCTTAGGCCTAGCGGTCCATGAGCAGTTCTTC
size: .
D: TRBD2
J: TRBJ2-1
V: TRBV30

CDR3: CASSPHRVAAYEQYF
DNA: TGTGCCAGCAGCCCTCATCGTGTAGCCGCCTACGAGCAGTACTTC
size: .
D: .
J: TRBJ2-7
V: TRBV9

CDR3: CASSSGLAGNTGELFF
DNA: TGCGCCAGCAGCTCTGGACTAGCGGGTAACACCGGGGAGCTGTTTTTT
size: .
D: TRBD2
J: TRBJ2-2
V: TRBV5-1

CDR3: CASSPTSANQETQYF
DNA: TGTGCCAGCAGCCCGACTAGCGCAAACCAAGAGACCCAGTACTTC
size: .
D: TRBD2
J: TRBJ2-5
V: TRBV7-2

CDR3: CASSVTSGSYEQYF
DNA: TGTGCCAGCAGCGTGACTAGCGGGAGTTACGAGCAGTACTTC
size: .
D: TRBD2
J: TRBJ2-7
V: TRBV7-2

CDR3: CASSPRPIQQNTEAFF
DNA: TGTGCCAGCTCACCACGTCCGATACAGCAGAACACTGAAGCTTTCTTT
size: .
D: .
J: TRBJ1-1
V: TRBV18

CDR3: CASSSPGLNTGELFF
DNA: TGTGCCAGCAGCTCCCCAGGGTTGAACACCGGGGAGCTGTTTTTT
size: .
D: .
J: TRBJ2-2
V: TRBV7-2

CDR3: CASSQQDYGYTF
DNA: TGTGCCAGCAGCCAACAGGACTATGGCTACACCTTC
size: .
D: .
J: TRBJ1-2
V: TRBV4-2

CDR3: CASSETSGATGELFF
DNA: TGTGCCAGCTCGGAAACCAGCGGGGCCACCGGGGAGCTGTTTTTT
size: .
D: TRBD2
J: TRBJ2-2
V: TRBV6-6

CDR3: CASSLEGGRGRETQYF
DNA: TGTGCCAGCAGCCTAGAAGGGGGCAGGGGGCGAGAGACCCAGTACTTC
size: .
D: TRBD1
J: TRBJ2-5
V: TRBV5-6

CDR3: CASSQDEGAGLYGYTF
DNA: TGCGCCAGCAGCCAAGATGAAGGGGCGGGACTCTATGGCTACACCTTC
size: .
D: .
J: TRBJ1-2
V: TRBV4-1

CDR3: CASSPQGSEAFF
DNA: TGTGCCAGCAGCCCTCAGGGGTCTGAAGCTTTCTTT
size: few
D: .
J: TRBJ1-1
V: TRBV7-9

CDR3: CASSGVTGQETQYF
DNA: TGTGCCAGCAGTGGAGTCACAGGCCAAGAGACCCAGTACTTC
size: .
D: .
J: TRBJ2-5
V: TRBV6-1

CDR3: CASSIQGSDISPEAFF
DNA: TGTGCCAGCTCAATACAGGGGTCCGACATTAGCCCTGAAGCTTTCTTT
size: .
D: TRBD1
J: TRBJ1-1
V: TRBV28

CDR3: CASSLDPPSAGGYSNEQFF
DNA: TGTGCCAGCAGCTTAGACCCCCCCTCAGCGGGGGGATACAGCAATGAGCAGTTCTTC
size: .
D: TRBD2
J: TRBJ2-1
V: TRBV7-9

CDR3: CAWTNSGANVLTF
DNA: TGTGCCTGGACTAACTCTGGGGCCAACGTCCTGACTTTC
size: .
D: .
J: TRBJ2-6
V: TRBV30

CDR3: CASSSSSYEQYF
DNA: TGTGCCAGCAGCTCTAGCTCCTACGAGCAGTACTTC
size: .
D: .
J: TRBJ2-7
V: TRBV7-9

CDR3: CASSLVAGEAFF
DNA: TGTGCCAGCAGCTTAGTGGCGGGTGAAGCTTTCTTT
size: once
D: .
J: TRBJ1-1
V: TRBV7-9

CDR3: CASSPDRGNLVYGYTF
DNA: TGTGCCAGCAGCCCGGACAGGGGAAACTTGGTCTATGGCTACACCTTC
size: .
D: TRBD1
J: TRBJ1-2
V: TRBV7-2

CDR3: CAWRSVNEQFF
DNA: TGTGCCTGGCGGTCGGTCAATGAGCAGTTCTTC
size: .
D: .
J: TRBJ2-1
V: TRBV30

CDR3: CATSRGGKQDTQYF
DNA: TGTGCCACCAGCAGAGGGGGCAAACAAGATACGCAGTATTTT
size: .
D: .
J: TRBJ2-3
V: TRBV15

CDR3: CASSRLAGGELFF
DNA: TGTGCCAGCAGTAGACTAGCGGGCGGGGAGCTGTTTTTT
size: few
D: TRBD2
J: TRBJ2-2
V: TRBV27

CDR3: CASSYGPAGGDTQYF
DNA: TGCGCCAGCAGCTACGGACCCGCGGGGGGAGATACGCAGTATTTT
size: .
D: TRBD2
J: TRBJ2-3
V: TRBV5-1

CDR3: CASSPVGQGGWAFF
DNA: TGTGCCAGCTCACCGGTGGGACAGGGTGGTTGGGCTTTCTTT
size: .
D: TRBD1
J: TRBJ1-1
V: TRBV18

CDR3: CASSLEGTSGNEQFF
DNA: TGTGCCAGCAGCTTAGAAGGGACTAGCGGGAATGAGCAGTTCTTC
size: .
D: TRBD2
J: TRBJ2-1
V: TRBV11-2

CDR3: CATSGGRGRYEQYF
DNA: TGTGCCACCAGCGGGGGGAGGGGTCGGTACGAGCAGTACTTC
size: few
D: TRBD2
J: TRBJ2-7
V: TRBV15